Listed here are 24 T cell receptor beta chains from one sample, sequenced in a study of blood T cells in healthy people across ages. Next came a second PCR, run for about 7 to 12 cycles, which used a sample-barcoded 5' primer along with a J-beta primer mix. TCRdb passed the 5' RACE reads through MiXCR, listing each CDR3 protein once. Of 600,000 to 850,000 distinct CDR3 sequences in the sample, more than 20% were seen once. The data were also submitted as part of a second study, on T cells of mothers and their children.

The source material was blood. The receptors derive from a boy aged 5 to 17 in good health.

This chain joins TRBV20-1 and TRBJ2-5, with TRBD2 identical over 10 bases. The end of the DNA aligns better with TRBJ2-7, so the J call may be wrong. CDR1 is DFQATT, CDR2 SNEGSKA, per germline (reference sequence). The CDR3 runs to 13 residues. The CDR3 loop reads CSVRTSGIYEQYF. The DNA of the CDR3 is TGCAGTGTCCGGACTAGCGGTATCTACGAGCAGTACTTC.

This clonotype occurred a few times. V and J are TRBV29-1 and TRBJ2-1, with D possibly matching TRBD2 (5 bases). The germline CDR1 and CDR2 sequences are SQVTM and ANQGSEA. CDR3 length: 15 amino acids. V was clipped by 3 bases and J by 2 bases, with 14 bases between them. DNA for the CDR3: TGCAGCGTTGAGGACCAGGAGAGGGCCTACAATGAGCAGTTCTTC. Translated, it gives CSVEDQERAYNEQFF.

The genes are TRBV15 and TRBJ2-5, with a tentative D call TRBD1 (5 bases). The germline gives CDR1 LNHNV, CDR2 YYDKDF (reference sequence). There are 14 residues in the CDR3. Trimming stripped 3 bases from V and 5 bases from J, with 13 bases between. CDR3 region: CATSRAVRVETQYF. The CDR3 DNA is TGTGCCACCAGCAGGGCCGTCAGGGTGGAGACCCAGTACTTC.

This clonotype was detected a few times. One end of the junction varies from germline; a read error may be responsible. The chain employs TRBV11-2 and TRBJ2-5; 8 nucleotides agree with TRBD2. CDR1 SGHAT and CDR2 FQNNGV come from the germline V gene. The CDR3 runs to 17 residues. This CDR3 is CASSLVGGGIQQDTQYF. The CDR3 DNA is TGTGCCAGCAGCTTAGTCGGCGGGGGGATCCAACAAGATACCCAGTACTTC.

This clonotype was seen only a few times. The CDR3 is CASSELLGSYEQYF. The CDR3 DNA is TGTGCCAGCAGTGAACTCCTCGGGTCCTACGAGCAGTACTTC. V gene TRBV6-1 combines with J gene TRBJ2-7; no clear D gene. Looked up from germline, CDR1 is MNHNS and CDR2 is SASEGT. CDR3 size: 14 residues. V was shortened by 2 bases and J by 1 base, with 9 bases between the two germline ends.

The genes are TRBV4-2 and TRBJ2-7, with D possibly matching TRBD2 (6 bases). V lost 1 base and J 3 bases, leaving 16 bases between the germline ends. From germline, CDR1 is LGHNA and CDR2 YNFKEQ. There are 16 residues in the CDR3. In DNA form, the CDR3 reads TGTGCCAGCAGCCAAGCCCGGGACGGAGGGAACTACGAGCAGTACTTC. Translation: CASSQARDGGNYEQYF.

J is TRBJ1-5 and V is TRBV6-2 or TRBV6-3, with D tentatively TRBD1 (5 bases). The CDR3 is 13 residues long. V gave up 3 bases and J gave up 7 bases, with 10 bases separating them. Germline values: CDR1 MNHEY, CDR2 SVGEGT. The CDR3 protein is CASSYGATQPQHF. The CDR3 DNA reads TGTGCCAGCAGTTATGGGGCAACGCAGCCCCAGCATTTT.

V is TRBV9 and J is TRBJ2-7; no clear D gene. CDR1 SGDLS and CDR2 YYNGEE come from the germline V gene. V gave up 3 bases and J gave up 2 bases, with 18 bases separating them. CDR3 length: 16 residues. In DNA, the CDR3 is TGTGCCAGCAGCGCCCCGGGTAGCCGAGAGCCCTACGAGCAGTACTTC. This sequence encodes CASSAPGSREPYEQYF.

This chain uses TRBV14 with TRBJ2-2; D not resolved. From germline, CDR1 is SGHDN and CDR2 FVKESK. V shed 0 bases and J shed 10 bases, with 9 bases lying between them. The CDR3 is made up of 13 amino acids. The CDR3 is CASSQDSFEELFF. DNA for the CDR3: TGTGCCAGCAGCCAAGATAGTTTTGAGGAGCTGTTTTTT.

DNA of the CDR3: TGTGCCAGCAGTTTATACACAGGCGGACAAGAGACCCAGTACTTC. Its protein product is CASSLYTGGQETQYF. The chain combines TRBV12-3 or TRBV12-4 with TRBJ2-5; tentatively, D is TRBD1 (5 bases). The CDR3 extends over 15 amino acids. Trimming cost V 2 bases and J 2 bases, with 12 bases left between them.

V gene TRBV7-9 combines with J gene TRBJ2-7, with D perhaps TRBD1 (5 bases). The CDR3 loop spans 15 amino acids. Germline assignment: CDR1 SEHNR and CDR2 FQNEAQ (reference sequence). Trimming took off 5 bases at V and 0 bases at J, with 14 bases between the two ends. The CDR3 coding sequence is TGTGCCAGCAGCCCATCAGGGTCAGGCTCCTACGAGCAGTACTTC. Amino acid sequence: CASSPSGSGSYEQYF.

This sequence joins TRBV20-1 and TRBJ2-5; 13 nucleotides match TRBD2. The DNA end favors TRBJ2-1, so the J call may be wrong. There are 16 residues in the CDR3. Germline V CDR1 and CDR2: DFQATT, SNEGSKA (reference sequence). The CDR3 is CSADSGLAGVGNEQFF. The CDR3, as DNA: TGCAGTGCCGATTCCGGACTAGCGGGAGTAGGTAATGAGCAGTTCTTC.

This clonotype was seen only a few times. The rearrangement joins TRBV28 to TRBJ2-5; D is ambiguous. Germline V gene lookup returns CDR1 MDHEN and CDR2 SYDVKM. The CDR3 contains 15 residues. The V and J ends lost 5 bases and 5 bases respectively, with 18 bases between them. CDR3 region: CASSIIGFMAETQYF. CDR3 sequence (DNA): TGTGCCAGCAGTATCATTGGCTTCATGGCGGAGACCCAGTACTTC.

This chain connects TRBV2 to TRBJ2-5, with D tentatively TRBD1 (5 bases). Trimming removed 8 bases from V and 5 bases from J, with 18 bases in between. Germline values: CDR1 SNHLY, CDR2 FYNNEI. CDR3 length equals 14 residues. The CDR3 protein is CASRRWPAGETQYF. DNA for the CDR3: TGTGCCAGCCGAAGGTGGCCGGCAGGGGAGACCCAGTACTTC.

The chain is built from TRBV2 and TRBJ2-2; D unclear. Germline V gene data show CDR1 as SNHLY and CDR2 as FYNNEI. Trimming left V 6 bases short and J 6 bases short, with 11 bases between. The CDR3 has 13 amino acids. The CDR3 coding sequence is TGTGCCAGCAGGGTGACTGATTCCGGGGAGCTGTTTTTT. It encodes CASRVTDSGELFF. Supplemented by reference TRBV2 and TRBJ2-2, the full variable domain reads EPEVTQTPSHQVTQMGQEVILRCVPISNHLYFYWYRQILGQKVEFLVSFYNNEISEKSEIFDDQFSVERPDGSNFTLKIRSTKLEDSAMYFCASRVTDSGELFFGEGSRLTVL.

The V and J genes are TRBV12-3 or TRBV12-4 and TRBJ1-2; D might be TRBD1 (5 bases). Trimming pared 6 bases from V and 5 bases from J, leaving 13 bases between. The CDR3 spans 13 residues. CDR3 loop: CASSGGRLYGYTF. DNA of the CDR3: TGTGCCAGCAGCGGGGGACGGTTGTATGGCTACACCTTC.

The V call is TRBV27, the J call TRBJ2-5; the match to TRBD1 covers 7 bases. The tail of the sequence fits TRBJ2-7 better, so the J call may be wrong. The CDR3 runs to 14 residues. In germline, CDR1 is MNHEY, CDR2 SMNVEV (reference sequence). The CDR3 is CASRETGSPYEQYF. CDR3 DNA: TGTGCCAGCAGGGAGACAGGGAGCCCCTACGAGCAGTACTTC.

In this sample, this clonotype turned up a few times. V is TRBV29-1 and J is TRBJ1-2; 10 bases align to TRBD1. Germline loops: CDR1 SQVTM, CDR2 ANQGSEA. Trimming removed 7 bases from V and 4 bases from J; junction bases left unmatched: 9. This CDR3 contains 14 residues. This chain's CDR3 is CSADRDRGSYGYTF. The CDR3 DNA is TGCAGCGCCGACCGGGACAGGGGATCCTATGGCTACACCTTC.

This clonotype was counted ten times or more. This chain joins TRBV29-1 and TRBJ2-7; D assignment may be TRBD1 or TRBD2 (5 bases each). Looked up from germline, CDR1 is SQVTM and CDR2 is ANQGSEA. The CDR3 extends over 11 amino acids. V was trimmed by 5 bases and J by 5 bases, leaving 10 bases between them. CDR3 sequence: CSVHTGHEQYF. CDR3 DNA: TGCAGCGTTCATACGGGACACGAGCAGTACTTC.

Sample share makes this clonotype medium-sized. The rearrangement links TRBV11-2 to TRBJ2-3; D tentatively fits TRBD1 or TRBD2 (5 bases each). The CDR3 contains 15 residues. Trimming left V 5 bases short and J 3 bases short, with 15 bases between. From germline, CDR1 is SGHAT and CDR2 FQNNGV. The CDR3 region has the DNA TGTGCCAGCAGCCTGATTCCCGGGGCAACAGATACGCAGTATTTT. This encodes CASSLIPGATDTQYF.

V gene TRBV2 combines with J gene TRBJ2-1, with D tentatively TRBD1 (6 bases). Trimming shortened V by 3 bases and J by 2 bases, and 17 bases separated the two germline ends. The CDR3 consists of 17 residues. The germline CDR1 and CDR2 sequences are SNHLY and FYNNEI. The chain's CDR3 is CASSDSRGLQTYNEQFF. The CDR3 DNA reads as TGTGCCAGCAGTGATAGCAGGGGCCTTCAAACCTACAATGAGCAGTTCTTC. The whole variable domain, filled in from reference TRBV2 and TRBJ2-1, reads EPEVTQTPSHQVTQMGQEVILRCVPISNHLYFYWYRQILGQKVEFLVSFYNNEISEKSEIFDDQFSVERPDGSNFTLKIRSTKLEDSAMYFCASSDSRGLQTYNEQFFGPGTRLTVL.

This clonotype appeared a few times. The CDR3 sequence: CASSLPGGNTIYF. CDR3 DNA: TGTGCCAGCAGCTTGCCGGGGGGAAACACCATATATTTT. The genes are TRBV7-9 and TRBJ1-3; D call uncertain. Per germline, CDR1 SEHNR and CDR2 FQNEAQ (reference sequence). V gave up 3 bases and J gave up 4 bases, with 7 bases separating them. The CDR3 sequence is 13 residues long.

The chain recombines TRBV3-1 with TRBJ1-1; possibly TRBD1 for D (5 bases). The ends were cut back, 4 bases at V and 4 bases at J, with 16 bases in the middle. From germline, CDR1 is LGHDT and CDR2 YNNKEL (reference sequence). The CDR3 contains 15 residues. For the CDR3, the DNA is TGTGCCAGCAGCCCCACCGGGACCAAGGGCACTGAAGCTTTCTTT. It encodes CASSPTGTKGTEAFF.

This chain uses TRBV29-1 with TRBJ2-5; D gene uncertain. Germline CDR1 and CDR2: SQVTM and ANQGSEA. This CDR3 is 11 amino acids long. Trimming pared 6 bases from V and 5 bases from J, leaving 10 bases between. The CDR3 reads CSVDSAETQYF. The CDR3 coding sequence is TGCAGCGTCGACTCAGCGGAGACCCAGTACTTC.